The rows below give T cell receptor beta chains drawn from one sample of a study of cytomegalovirus exposure and HLA in healthy donors. Produced via immunoSEQ multiplex PCR; TCRdb's table is partial and in-frame only. This table holds 100,000 or so clones, roughly 80% found once. The sequencing input was PBMCs. The receptors shown here come from a man under 40 in good health and CMV-seropositive. Both conserved end residues are part of each CDR3. A D gene is named only where the DNA matches it firmly. Clone size appears in some rows only: once, few, many, or a class for an expanded clone.

>TRBJ2-1|few|.|TRBV5-1
TGCGCCAGCAGCTTGGAGGGCAGGGAGGTGAATGAGCAGTTCTTC
CASSLEGREVNEQFF
>TRBJ1-2|.|.|TRBV5-4
TGTGCCAGCAGCTTGGCGTTAACAGGGTACGGCTACACCTTC
CASSLALTGYGYTF
>TRBJ1-2|.|.|TRBV6-6
TGTGCCAGCAGTTACACCCAGACAGCCAACTATGGCTACACCTTC
CASSYTQTANYGYTF
>TRBJ1-2|.|TRBD1|TRBV4-3
TGCGCCAGCAGCCAAGATCGGACAGGGTATGGCTACACCTTC
CASSQDRTGYGYTF
>TRBJ1-1|few|.|TRBV9
TGTGCCAGCAGCGAAACACCGAACACTGAAGCTTTCTTT
CASSETPNTEAFF
>TRBJ1-4|.|.|TRBV30
TGTGCCTGGAGTGTAGTAGGCGGGGGTAATGAAAAACTGTTTTTT
CAWSVVGGGNEKLFF
>TRBJ1-1|.|.|TRBV9
TGTGCCAGCAGCGTAAACCAAGGGGGCACTGAAGCTTTCTTT
CASSVNQGGTEAFF
>TRBJ1-4|few|.|TRBV30
TGTGCCTGGAGTGAAAGAGTGGAAAAACTGTTTTTT
CAWSERVEKLFF
>TRBJ2-2|.|TRBD1|TRBV6-5
TGTGCCAGCAGTTACTCACAGGGGGCGCGGACCGGGGAGCTGTTTTTT
CASSYSQGARTGELFF
>TRBJ2-6|.|.|TRBV15
TGTGCCACCAGCAGCCAGAACTCTGGGGCCAACGTCCTGACTTTC
CATSSQNSGANVLTF
>TRBJ1-4|.|.|TRBV18
TGTGCCAGCTCACCATTCGAGGCCAGGGCGTCAGAAAAACTGTTTTTT
CASSPFEARASEKLFF
>TRBJ2-7|.|.|TRBV19
TGTGCCAGTAGTATGAAAGTCCGGGTCGAGCAGTACTTC
CASSMKVRVEQYF
>TRBJ1-2|few|.|TRBV6-1
TGTGCCAGCAGCGTCGGGTCGACTCTAACCTATGGCTACACCTTC
CASSVGSTLTYGYTF
>TRBJ1-5|few|.|TRBV5-8
TGTGCCAGCAGCTTGTCAGGGGACCTCAATCAGCCCCAGCATTTT
CASSLSGDLNQPQHF
>TRBJ2-5|.|TRBD2|TRBV6-1
TGTGCCAGCAAGTATAGCGGGGGCCCGCAAGAGACCCAGTACTTC
CASKYSGGPQETQYF
>TRBJ2-3|.|TRBD2|TRBV18
TGTGCCAGCTCACCCCCTGGACTAGCGGGGGGCACAGATACGCAGTATTTT
CASSPPGLAGGTDTQYF
>TRBJ2-2|.|TRBD2|TRBV7-9
TGTTCCAGCAGCTCCAGGACTAGCGGGGGCCGAAACACCGGGGAGCTGTTTTTT
CSSSSRTSGGRNTGELFF
>TRBJ2-2|.|TRBD2|TRBV7-9
TGTTCCAGCAGCTTTTGGACTAGCGGGGGGGCCGGGGAGCTGTTTTTT
CSSSFWTSGGAGELFF
>TRBJ2-6|.|.|TRBV18
TGTGCCAGCTCACCACTACACAACTCTGGGGCCAACGTCCTGACTTTC
CASSPLHNSGANVLTF
>TRBJ1-2|.|TRBD1|TRBV19
TGTGCCAGTAGTATCGGACAGGTTTTGAGCTATGGCTACACCTTC
CASSIGQVLSYGYTF
>TRBJ1-2|.|.|TRBV2
TGTGCCAGCAGTGGACAGGCATGGGGGGGCTACACCTTC
CASSGQAWGGYTF
>TRBJ1-3|once|.|TRBV30
TGTGCCTGGAGTCCTGGACTGACTGGAAACACCATATATTTT
CAWSPGLTGNTIYF
>TRBJ1-5|.|.|TRBV25-1
TGTGCCAGCAGTGGACAATCTACTAGCAATCAGCCCCAGCATTTT
CASSGQSTSNQPQHF
>TRBJ1-1|.|.|TRBV6-6
TGTGCCAGCAGTTACTCGAACGCGATTGAAGCTTTCTTT
CASSYSNAIEAFF
>TRBJ1-2|.|TRBD1|TRBV7-8
TGTGCCAGCAGCTTCCTCGCGGGACAGGGGCCCTATGGCTACACCTTC
CASSFLAGQGPYGYTF
>TRBJ1-1|.|.|TRBV7-9
TGTTCCAGCAGCCCCAGGGGCCTTAACACTGAAGCTTTCTTT
CSSSPRGLNTEAFF
>TRBJ2-5|.|TRBD2|TRBV4-1
TGCGCCAGCAGCCAAGGACTAGCGGGGGGCCAAGAGACCCAGTACTTC
CASSQGLAGGQETQYF
>TRBJ2-2|.|TRBD2|TRBV6-5
TGTGCCAGCAGGGGACTAGGAAACACCGGGGAGCTGTTTTTT
CASRGLGNTGELFF
>TRBJ2-5|.|TRBD1|TRBV25-1
TGTGCCAGCAGGAGGACAGGGGTTGAGACCCAGTACTTC
CASRRTGVETQYF
>TRBJ1-5|.|TRBD1|TRBV19
TGTGCCAGTAGTATAGAACCGGGACAGTTCCATTTT
CASSIEPGQFHF
>TRBJ2-5|.|TRBD2|TRBV4-1
TGCGCCAGCAGCCACCTGCTAGCCGGGAGGTCAGGTCAAGAGACCCAGTACTTC
CASSHLLAGRSGQETQYF
>TRBJ1-2|.|TRBD1|TRBV2
TGTGCCAGCAGTGAAGGGACAGGGGCTAGAAGCTATGGCTACACCTTC
CASSEGTGARSYGYTF
>TRBJ1-3|.|TRBD1|TRBV6-4
TGTGCCAGCAGTCCGCCCGGGACAGGCTTCGAGAACACCATATATTTT
CASSPPGTGFENTIYF
>TRBJ2-1|.|TRBD2|TRBV4-2
TGTGCCAGCAGCCAAGACGGGACTAGCGGCCATGAGCAGTTCTTC
CASSQDGTSGHEQFF
>TRBJ2-7|.|TRBD2|TRBV27
TGTGCCAGCAGTACCCATCCCGGGACTAGCGGGGGAGATACCTACGAGCAGTACTTC
CASSTHPGTSGGDTYEQYF
>TRBJ1-2|.|TRBD1|TRBV7-9
TGTGCCAGCAGCTTAGACGATCCGCGACAGGGTGGCTACACCTTC
CASSLDDPRQGGYTF
>TRBJ2-1|.|.|TRBV15
TGTGCCACCAGCAGGGATCAGGGGTACAATGAGCAGTTCTTC
CATSRDQGYNEQFF
>TRBJ2-5|.|.|TRBV5-1
TGCGCCAGCAGCGTGGACAGTTCCGAGACCCAGTACTTC
CASSVDSSETQYF
>TRBJ1-3|.|.|TRBV29-1
TGCAGCGTCAGGACAGAGGGAAACACCATATATTTT
CSVRTEGNTIYF
>TRBJ2-1|.|.|TRBV7-9
TGTGCCAGCAGCTTATGGAGGTTGAGCTCCTACAATGAGCAGTTCTTC
CASSLWRLSSYNEQFF